This passage covers 29 T cell receptor beta chains from one sample sequenced in a study of OX40 agonist ivuxolimab in advanced cancers. Produced via immunoSEQ multiplex PCR; TCRdb's table is partial and in-frame only. Counted here are 85,000 to 100,000 clones, more than 80% occurring once; the ten biggest clones make up 0.2% to 0.25%. The sample was CD4+ or CD8+ T cells sorted from blood, taken in a trial of the OX40 agonist ivuxolimab. These receptor sequences come from an adult with an advanced solid tumor such as melanoma, head and neck, liver or kidney cancer.

The chain joins TRBV5-4 to TRBJ2-2, with a tentative D call TRBD2 (5 bases). Per the germline V gene, CDR1 is SGHNT and CDR2 is YYREEE (reference sequence). Deletions cut 3 bases from V and 4 bases from J, with 13 bases between. This CDR3 region has 15 residues. For the CDR3, the DNA is TGTGCCAGCAGCTCGGAGGTTTCTAGCACCGGGGAGCTGTTTTTT. As protein: CASSSEVSSTGELFF.

The chain is built from TRBV5-4 and TRBJ2-7; TRBD2 matches at 12 bases. CDR3 size: 15 residues. With V trimmed by 2 bases and J by 4 bases, 4 bases remained unmatched. Germline values: CDR1 SGHNT, CDR2 YYREEE (reference sequence). CDR3 amino acids: CASSFQTSGSYEQYF. In DNA form, the CDR3 reads TGTGCCAGCAGCTTCCAGACTAGCGGGAGTTACGAGCAGTACTTC.

V usage is TRBV5-5 and J usage is TRBJ2-5; the match to TRBD2 covers 8 bases. V gave up 0 bases and J gave up 1 base; unmatched junction bases: 11. Germline lookup yields CDR1 SGHKS and CDR2 YYEKEE (reference sequence). The CDR3 spans 18 residues. In DNA form, the CDR3 reads TGTGCCAGCAGCTTGGAGTTTGCGGGAGGTCGACCCCAAGAGACCCAGTACTTC. Translating gives CASSLEFAGGRPQETQYF.

The chain carries TRBV29-1 and TRBJ2-3, with 8 bases lining up with TRBD2. The ends lost 2 bases at V and 7 bases at J; junction bases unmatched: 5. This CDR3 has 13 residues. The V gene's germline CDR1 is SQVTM and CDR2 ANQGSEA. The CDR3 region has the DNA TGCAGCGTTGAAATAGCGGGGAGTTATACGCAGTATTTT. It yields the protein CSVEIAGSYTQYF.

The chain is built from TRBV2 and TRBJ2-7; 9 bases line up with TRBD2. V was clipped by 5 bases and J by 2 bases; unmatched bases: 7. The CDR3 has 15 residues. In germline, CDR1 is SNHLY, CDR2 FYNNEI. The DNA of the CDR3 is TGTGCCAGCAGTTCCAGACTAGCGGTTCCCTACGAGCAGTACTTC. This translates into CASSSRLAVPYEQYF. Together with reference TRBV2 and TRBJ2-7, the CDR3 gives the full variable domain: EPEVTQTPSHQVTQMGQEVILRCVPISNHLYFYWYRQILGQKVEFLVSFYNNEISEKSEIFDDQFSVERPDGSNFTLKIRSTKLEDSAMYFCASSSRLAVPYEQYFGPGTRLTVT.

The rearrangement joins TRBV5-4 to TRBJ2-5, with D perhaps being TRBD1 or TRBD2 (6 bases each). The CDR3 has 16 amino acids. Looked up from germline, CDR1 is SGHNT and CDR2 is YYREEE (reference sequence). V was cut by 2 bases and J by 4 bases, with 18 bases left in between. CDR3 region: CASSFGTRGRGETQYF. The CDR3 coding sequence is TGTGCCAGCAGCTTCGGGACACGGGGGCGGGGAGAGACCCAGTACTTC. The full variable domain, completed using reference TRBV5-4 and TRBJ2-5, is ETGVTQSPTHLIKTRGQQVTLRCSSQSGHNTVSWYQQALGQGPQFIFQYYREEENGRGNFPPRFSGLQFPNYSSELNVNALELDDSALYLCASSFGTRGRGETQYFGPGTRLLVL.

The rearrangement uses TRBV5-1 and TRBJ2-7; 8 bases match TRBD1. V trimming: 0 bases; J trimming: 2 bases; junction bases outside the gene matches: 4. The CDR3 has 15 amino acids. Germline CDR1 SGHRS, CDR2 YFSETQ. CDR3 amino acids: CASSLGGTGTYEQYV. The CDR3 nucleotides are TGCGCCAGCAGCTTGGGTGGGACAGGAACCTACGAGCAGTACGTC.

The chain joins TRBV27 to TRBJ2-1, with 7 positions matching TRBD1. The CDR3 extends over 15 amino acids. Looked up from germline, CDR1 is MNHEY and CDR2 is SMNVEV (reference sequence). J was trimmed by 3 bases and V by 7 bases; bases with no gene match: 9. This CDR3 reads CASTLTGAFYNEQFF. The CDR3 bases are TGTGCCAGCACTCTAACAGGGGCCTTCTACAATGAGCAGTTCTTC.

The CDR3 loop reads CAISEPQQGQETQYF. CDR3 coding DNA: TGTGCCATCAGTGAGCCCCAACAGGGCCAGGAGACCCAGTACTTC. The rearrangement joins TRBV10-3 to TRBJ2-5; possibly TRBD1 for D (6 bases). This CDR3 has 15 amino acids. Trimming took 2 bases from V and 5 from J, leaving 15 bases between them. Germline-derived CDR1 and CDR2 are ENHRY and SYGVKD.

The rearrangement joins TRBV18 to TRBJ2-7; D is undetermined. Trimming took 2 bases from V and 5 from J, leaving 7 bases between them. This CDR3 is built from 12 residues. Germline V gene sequence: CDR1 KGHSH, CDR2 LQKENI. Written as DNA, the CDR3 is TGTGCCAGCTCACCAATCGAGAACGAGCAGTACTTC. The encoded protein is CASSPIENEQYF.

Remarks on this clone: Other DNA sequences from this sample encode an identical CDR3 as well. The chain employs TRBV19 and TRBJ1-1, with 9 bases that match TRBD1. Germline assignment: CDR1 LNHDA and CDR2 SQIVND (reference sequence). V trimming: 1 base; J trimming: 4 bases; junction bases outside the gene matches: 4. The CDR3 consists of 15 residues. CDR3 DNA sequence: TGTGCCAGTAGTATAGGAGGGGGACAGGGCACTGAAGCTTTCTTT. Translation: CASSIGGGQGTEAFF.

J is TRBJ2-1 and V is TRBV7-3, with TRBD2 matching 9 bases. V shed 5 bases and J 3 bases; nucleotides not matched to a gene: 8. The CDR3 extends over 16 amino acids. Germline V gene sequence: CDR1 SGHTA, CDR2 FQGTGA. This chain's CDR3 is CASSSVAGVNYNEQFF. CDR3 nucleotides: TGTGCCAGCAGCAGCGTAGCGGGAGTTAACTACAATGAGCAGTTCTTC.

This chain links TRBV7-2 with TRBJ2-5, with D possibly matching TRBD1 (5 bases). The J call may be faulty, since TRBJ2-7 better matches the DNA end. The CDR3 runs to 15 residues. CDR1 is SGHTA and CDR2 is FQGNSA in the germline V gene. The CDR3 nucleotides read TGTGCCAGCAGCCCCCATCCGCTTACAGGATACGAGCAGTACTTC. Translation gives CASSPHPLTGYEQYF.

This chain links TRBV6-1 with TRBJ2-5; D is uncertain. CDR1 is MNHNS, CDR2 SASEGT, per germline. The CDR3 extends over 13 amino acids. The V end was cut by 3 bases, the J end by 4 bases, with 9 bases between. The CDR3 here is CASSDLRRETQYF. For the CDR3, the DNA is TGTGCCAGCAGTGATTTGAGACGAGAGACCCAGTACTTC.

This clone has just one count. J is TRBJ2-1 and V is TRBV9, with TRBD1 matching over 8 bases. The CDR3 is 15 amino acids. The ends lost 3 bases at V and 2 bases at J; junction bases unmatched: 4. The germline gives CDR1 SGDLS, CDR2 YYNGEE. CDR3 DNA sequence: TGTGCCAGCAGCGAACGACAGGGGACCTACAATGAGCAGTTCTTC. This translates into CASSERQGTYNEQFF. Combining the CDR3 with reference TRBV9 and TRBJ2-1 gives the whole variable domain DSGVTQTPKHLITATGQRVTLRCSPRSGDLSVYWYQQSLDQGLQFLIQYYNGEERAKGNILERFSAQQFPDLHSELNLSSLELGDSALYFCASSERQGTYNEQFFGPGTRLTVL.

The chain combines TRBV4-2 with TRBJ2-7; 9 positions agree with TRBD2. V lost 4 bases and J lost 5; bases outside the gene matches: 12. The CDR3 runs to 16 residues. Germline V gene data show CDR1 as LGHNA and CDR2 as YNFKEQ. CDR3 loop: CASSPRGGRAGNEQYF. The DNA of the CDR3 is TGTGCCAGCAGCCCCCGAGGCGGGAGGGCCGGTAACGAGCAGTACTTC.

The rearrangement uses TRBV7-9 and TRBJ2-3; D is undetermined. With 7 bases removed from V and 0 bases from J, the gap between germline ends came to 2 bases. Per germline, CDR1 SEHNR and CDR2 FQNEAQ (reference sequence). The CDR3 spans 11 residues. CDR3 region: CASTSTDTQYF. In DNA, the CDR3 is TGTGCCAGCACAAGCACAGATACGCAGTATTTT.

The chain uses TRBV5-1 and TRBJ2-3; 11 bases match TRBD2. The CDR3 extends over 18 amino acids. V gave up 2 bases and J gave up 3 bases; unmatched junction bases: 11. Germline-derived CDR1 and CDR2 are SGHRS and YFSETQ. CDR3 nucleotide sequence: TGCGCCAGCAGCTTCTCACTCTTAGCGGGGGGGAAAACAGATACGCAGTATTTT. It translates to CASSFSLLAGGKTDTQYF.

The V gene is TRBV29-1, the J gene TRBJ2-3; D is unclear. Germline V gene lookup returns CDR1 SQVTM and CDR2 ANQGSEA. Trimming stripped 1 base from V and 2 bases from J, with 4 bases between. The CDR3 sequence is 12 residues long. CDR3 coding DNA: TGCAGCGTTGAAGCGGTCACAGATACGCAGTATTTT. It is translated as CSVEAVTDTQYF.

V and J are TRBV25-1 and TRBJ2-3; no clear D. Germline V lookup: CDR1 MGHDK, CDR2 SYGVNS. V dropped 5 bases and J dropped 1 base, with 4 bases sitting between them. This CDR3 region has 12 residues. This CDR3 reads CASSPGTDTQYF. The CDR3 bases are TGTGCCAGCAGTCCGGGCACAGATACGCAGTATTTT.

The rearrangement uses TRBV19 and TRBJ1-1; D unclear. Trimming removed 5 bases at V and 7 bases at J, with 11 bases between. This CDR3 has 12 residues. The V gene's germline CDR1 is LNHDA and CDR2 SQIVND (reference sequence). This chain's CDR3 is CASSPASDEAFF. In DNA, the CDR3 is TGTGCCAGTAGTCCCGCCTCAGATGAAGCTTTCTTT. The full variable domain, completed using reference TRBV19 and TRBJ1-1, is DGGITQSPKYLFRKEGQNVTLSCEQNLNHDAMYWYRQDPGQGLRLIYYSQIVNDFQKGDIAEGYSVSREKKESFPLTVTSAQKNPTAFYLCASSPASDEAFFGQGTRLTVV.

V gene TRBV11-2 combines with J gene TRBJ2-1, with unresolved D. Germline loops: CDR1 SGHAT, CDR2 FQNNGV. V lost 5 bases to trimming and J lost 0 bases, with 20 bases between them. The CDR3 is made up of 18 amino acids. The CDR3: CASSPHPWIGSSYNEQFF. The DNA for the CDR3 is TGTGCCAGCAGCCCCCACCCGTGGATTGGAAGCTCCTACAATGAGCAGTTCTTC. Full variable domain (rest looked up from reference TRBV11-2 and TRBJ2-1): EAGVAQSPRYKIIEKRQSVAFWCNPISGHATLYWYQQILGQGPKLLIQFQNNGVVDDSQLPKDRFSAERLKGVDSTLKIQPAKLEDSAVYLCASSPHPWIGSSYNEQFFGPGTRLTVL.

This sequence joins TRBV5-1 and TRBJ1-5; D is uncertain. CDR3 length: 16 residues. V lost 0 bases to trimming and J lost 3 bases, with 13 bases between them. In germline, CDR1 is SGHRS, CDR2 YFSETQ. In DNA, the CDR3 is TGCGCCAGCAGCTTGGGAGGTGGGAGTCCCAATCAGCCCCAGCATTTT. As protein: CASSLGGGSPNQPQHF.

Comments on this clone: The germline gene is not matched at one end of the junction; a read error may be the cause. The chain combines TRBV27 with TRBJ2-3, with a weak D call TRBD2 (6 bases). Per the germline V gene, CDR1 is MNHEY and CDR2 is SMNVEV (reference sequence). There are 14 residues in the CDR3. As DNA, the CDR3 is TGTGCTAGCAGTTTTTCTCGGGGGTCAGATACGCAGTATTTT. It is translated as CASSFSRGSDTQYF.

The genes are TRBV28 and TRBJ1-4, with D maybe TRBD1 (5 bases). V lost 5 bases and J 6 bases, leaving 16 bases between the germline ends. The CDR3 runs to 15 residues. The germline V gene encodes CDR1 MDHEN and CDR2 SYDVKM. CDR3 sequence (DNA): TGTGCCAGCAGTCCCTCGGGACGAGGGCATGAAAAACTGTTTTTT. Amino acid sequence: CASSPSGRGHEKLFF.

The V and J genes are TRBV27 and TRBJ2-7; tentatively, D is TRBD2 (6 bases). The V end lost 5 bases, the J end lost 0 bases, and 11 bases lay between the germline ends. This CDR3 contains 14 residues. The germline V gene has CDR1 MNHEY and CDR2 SMNVEV (reference sequence). CDR3 residues: CASSREEGSYEQYF. In nucleotides, the CDR3 is TGTGCCAGCAGTCGTGAGGAGGGCTCCTACGAGCAGTACTTC.

This clone was counted a single time. The chain links TRBV6-5 to TRBJ1-1; maybe TRBD1 (5 bases). This CDR3 is built from 14 residues. V lost 5 bases and J 5 bases, leaving 15 bases between the germline ends. Germline V gene data show CDR1 as MNHEY and CDR2 as SVGAGI. The CDR3 nucleotides are TGTGCCAGCAGTCTTCAGGGCGTTGGGACTGAAGCTTTCTTT. This gives the protein CASSLQGVGTEAFF.

This clone was detected a few times. As DNA, the CDR3 is TGTGCCAGTTACGGACGGGGTGGCACCATATATTTT. Translating gives CASYGRGGTIYF. The genes are TRBV28 and TRBJ1-3; D call uncertain. Germline V lookup: CDR1 MDHEN, CDR2 SYDVKM. This CDR3 contains 12 residues. The V end lost 9 bases, the J end lost 9 bases, and 15 bases lay between the germline ends.

The V call is TRBV7-6, the J call TRBJ1-3, with 9 bases that match TRBD1. Germline V CDR1 and CDR2: SGHVS, FNYEAQ. The CDR3 has 14 amino acids. V dropped 5 bases and J dropped 4; count of bases not matched to a gene: 3. The CDR3 sequence is CASSPTGGGNTIYF. The DNA for the CDR3 is TGTGCCAGCAGCCCGACAGGGGGAGGAAACACCATATATTTT.